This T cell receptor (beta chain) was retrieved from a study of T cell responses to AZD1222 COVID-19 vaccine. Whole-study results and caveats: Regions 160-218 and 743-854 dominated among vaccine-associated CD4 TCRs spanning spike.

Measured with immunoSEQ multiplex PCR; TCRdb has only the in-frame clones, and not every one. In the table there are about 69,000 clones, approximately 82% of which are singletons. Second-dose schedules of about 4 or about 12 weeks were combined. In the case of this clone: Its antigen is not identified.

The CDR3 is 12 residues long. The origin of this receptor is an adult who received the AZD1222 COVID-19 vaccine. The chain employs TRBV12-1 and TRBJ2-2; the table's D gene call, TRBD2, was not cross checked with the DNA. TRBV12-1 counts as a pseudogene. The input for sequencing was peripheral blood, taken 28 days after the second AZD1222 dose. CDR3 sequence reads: CASPRGTGELFF. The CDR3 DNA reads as TGTGCCAGCCCTCGCGGGACCGGGGAGCTGTTTTTT.